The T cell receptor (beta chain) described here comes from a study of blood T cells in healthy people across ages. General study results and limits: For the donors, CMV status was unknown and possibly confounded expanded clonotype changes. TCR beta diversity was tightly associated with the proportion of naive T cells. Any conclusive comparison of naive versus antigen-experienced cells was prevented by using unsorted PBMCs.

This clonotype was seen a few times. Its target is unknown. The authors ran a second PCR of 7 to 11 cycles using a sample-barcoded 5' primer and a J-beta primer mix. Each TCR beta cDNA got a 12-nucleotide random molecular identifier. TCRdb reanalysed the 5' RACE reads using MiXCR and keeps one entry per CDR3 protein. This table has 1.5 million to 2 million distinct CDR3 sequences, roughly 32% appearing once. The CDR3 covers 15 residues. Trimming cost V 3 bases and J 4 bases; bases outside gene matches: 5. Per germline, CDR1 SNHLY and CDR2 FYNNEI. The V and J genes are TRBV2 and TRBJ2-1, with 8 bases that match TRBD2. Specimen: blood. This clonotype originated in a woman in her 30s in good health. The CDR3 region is CASSEDSGAYNEQFF. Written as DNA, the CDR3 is TGTGCCAGCAGTGAGGATAGCGGGGCTTACAATGAGCAGTTCTTC.